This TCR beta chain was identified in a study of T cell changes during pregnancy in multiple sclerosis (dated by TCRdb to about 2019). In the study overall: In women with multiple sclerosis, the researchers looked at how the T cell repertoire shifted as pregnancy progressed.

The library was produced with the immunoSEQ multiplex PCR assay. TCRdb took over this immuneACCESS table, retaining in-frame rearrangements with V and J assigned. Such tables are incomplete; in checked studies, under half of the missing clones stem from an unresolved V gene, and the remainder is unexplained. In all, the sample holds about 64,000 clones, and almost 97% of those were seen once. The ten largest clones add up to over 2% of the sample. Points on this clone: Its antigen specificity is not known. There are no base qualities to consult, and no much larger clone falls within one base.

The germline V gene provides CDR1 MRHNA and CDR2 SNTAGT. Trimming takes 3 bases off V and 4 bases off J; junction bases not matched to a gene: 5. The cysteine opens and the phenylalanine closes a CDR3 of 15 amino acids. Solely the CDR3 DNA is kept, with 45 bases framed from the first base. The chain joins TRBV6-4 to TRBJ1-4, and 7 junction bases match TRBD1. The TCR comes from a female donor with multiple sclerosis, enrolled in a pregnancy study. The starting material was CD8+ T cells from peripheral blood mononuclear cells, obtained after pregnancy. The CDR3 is CASSERTGLNEKLFF. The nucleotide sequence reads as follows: TGTGCCAGCAGTGAAAGGACAGGTCTTAATGAAAAACTGTTTTTT.